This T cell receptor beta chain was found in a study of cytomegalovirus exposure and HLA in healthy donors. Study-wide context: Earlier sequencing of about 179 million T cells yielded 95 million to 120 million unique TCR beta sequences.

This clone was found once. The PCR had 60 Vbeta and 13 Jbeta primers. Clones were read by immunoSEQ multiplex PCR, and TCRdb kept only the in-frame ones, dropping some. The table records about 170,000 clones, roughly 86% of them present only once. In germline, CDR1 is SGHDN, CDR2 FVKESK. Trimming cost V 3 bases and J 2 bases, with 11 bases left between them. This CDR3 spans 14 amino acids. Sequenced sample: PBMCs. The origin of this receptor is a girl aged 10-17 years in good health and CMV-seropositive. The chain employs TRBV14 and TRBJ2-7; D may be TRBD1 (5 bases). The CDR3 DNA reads TGTGCCAGCAGCCAGGCTACAGGAACCTACGAGCAGTACTTC. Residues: CASSQATGTYEQYF.